This T cell receptor (beta chain) was recovered during a study of T cell responses to AZD1222 COVID-19 vaccine. Only in-frame clones appear in the TCRdb table, and some are missing; sequencing was by immunoSEQ multiplex PCR. The profile covers about 120,000 clones, with approximately 88% appearing a single time and 5.5% to 7.5% taken by the ten largest. In germline, CDR1 is LGHDT, CDR2 YNNKEL (reference sequence). V shed 4 bases and J shed 1 base, with 14 bases lying between them. This CDR3 has 16 residues. The material sequenced was peripheral blood, taken 28 days after the second AZD1222 dose. The clonotype was recovered from an adult who received the AZD1222 COVID-19 vaccine. The V and J genes are TRBV3-1 (or the pseudogene TRBV3-2) and TRBJ1-3; maybe TRBD1 (5 bases). DNA for the CDR3: TGTGCCAGCAGCCGGCAGGGTTCGACATCTGGAAACACCATATATTTT. As protein: CASSRQGSTSGNTIYF.